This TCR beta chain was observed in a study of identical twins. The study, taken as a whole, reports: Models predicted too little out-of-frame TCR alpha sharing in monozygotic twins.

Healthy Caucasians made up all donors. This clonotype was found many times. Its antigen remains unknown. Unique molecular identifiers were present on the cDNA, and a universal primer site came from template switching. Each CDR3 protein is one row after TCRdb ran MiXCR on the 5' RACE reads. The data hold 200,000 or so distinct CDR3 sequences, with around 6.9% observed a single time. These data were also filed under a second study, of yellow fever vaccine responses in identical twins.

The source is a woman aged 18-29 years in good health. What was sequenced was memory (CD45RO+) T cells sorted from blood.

CDR3 sequence: CASSSDRGGNEQFF. Written as DNA, the CDR3 is TGTGCCAGCAGTTCCGACAGGGGGGGCAATGAGCAGTTCTTC. The rearrangement links TRBV12-3 or TRBV12-4 to TRBJ2-1; 9 nucleotides agree with TRBD1. The CDR3 is 14 amino acids. Trimming at V came to 4 bases and at J to 6 bases, leaving 4 bases not matched to a gene.